These 14 T cell receptor beta chains share one sample of origin, sequenced in a study of shared clonotypes between healthy human individuals. Here immunoSEQ multiplex PCR was the method, and the copy in TCRdb shows in-frame clones only, minus some. The top ten clones hold 0.3% of a sample with roughly 600,000 clones, about 98% of them seen once. The naive CD8 population came from CD45RO-negative cells selected for CCR7, without terminally differentiated effector memory CD45RA+ cells. Sequencing used naive CD8+ T cells sorted from blood. The receptors come from a man in his thirties or forties in good health.

The V and J genes are TRBV7-9 and TRBJ2-1; D is undetermined. V was trimmed by 5 bases and J by 0 bases, leaving 11 bases between them. Germline values: CDR1 SEHNR, CDR2 FQNEAQ (reference sequence). The CDR3 length is 15 residues. Here the CDR3 DNA reads TGTGCCAGCAGCCCTGTATGGTCCTCCTACAATGAGCAGTTCTTC. Translated, it gives CASSPVWSSYNEQFF.

This chain uses TRBV29-1 with TRBJ2-3, with D possibly matching TRBD2 (5 bases). The CDR3 sequence is 15 residues long. Looked up from germline, CDR1 is SQVTM and CDR2 is ANQGSEA. The DNA for the CDR3 is TGCAACCCCTTCGGTACTAGAGGTTGTGCGGATACGCAGTATTTT. Amino acid sequence: CNPFGTRGCADTQYF.

In this sample, this clone turned up once. The chain uses TRBV14 and TRBJ2-7; 9 bases are a match to TRBD2. Germline trimming cut 0 bases from V and 4 bases from J; bases unmatched to any gene: 16. CDR1 is SGHDN and CDR2 is FVKESK in the germline V gene. The CDR3 spans 19 residues. The CDR3 spells CASSQDGPFKNGLAYEQYF. In DNA, the CDR3 is TGTGCCAGCAGCCAAGATGGACCTTTTAAGAATGGACTAGCGTACGAGCAGTACTTC.

The rearrangement uses TRBV5-1 and TRBJ2-7; 13 positions match TRBD2. V shed 5 bases, J shed 4 bases, and the junction held 6 bases outside the gene matches. Looked up from germline, CDR1 is SGHRS and CDR2 is YFSETQ. CDR3 size: 15 residues. For the CDR3, the DNA is TGCGCCAGCAGACGCGCGACTAGCGGGAGGTACGAGCAGTACTTC. It encodes CASRRATSGRYEQYF.

This chain joins TRBV14 and TRBJ2-7, with TRBD1 matching 8 bases. This CDR3 region has 15 residues. Germline V gives CDR1 SGHDN, CDR2 FVKESK. Losses at the gene ends were 4 bases for V and 3 bases for J; bases not matched to a gene: 8. The chain's CDR3 is CASSPGTGKGYEQYF. CDR3 nucleotide sequence: TGTGCCAGCAGCCCCGGGACAGGTAAAGGCTACGAGCAGTACTTC.

The genes are TRBV29-1 and TRBJ2-7; 7 nucleotides agree with TRBD2. CDR3 size: 14 residues. The ends lost 3 bases at V and 2 bases at J; junction bases unmatched: 7. Per the germline V gene, CDR1 is SQVTM and CDR2 is ANQGSEA. The CDR3 DNA sequence: TGCAGCGTTGAGGTTACTAGCGCAACCTACGAGCAGTACTTC. It specifies CSVEVTSATYEQYF.

Only one count was recorded for this clone. The chain recombines TRBV27 with TRBJ2-2; 12 positions match TRBD1. CDR1 is MNHEY and CDR2 is SMNVEV in the germline V gene (reference sequence). V shed 10 bases, J shed 6 bases, and the junction held 15 bases outside the gene matches. This CDR3 spans 17 amino acids. The CDR3 protein is CATGTGGAAPDPGELFF. CDR3 sequence (DNA): TGTGCCACCGGGACAGGGGGCGCCGCTCCGGACCCCGGGGAGCTGTTTTTT.

The rearrangement uses TRBV11-2 and TRBJ2-1; tentative D call: TRBD2 (5 bases). This CDR3 contains 16 residues. V was pared by 5 bases and J by 0 bases, with 14 bases between. Germline CDR1 SGHAT, CDR2 FQNNGV. The CDR3 DNA reads as TGTGCCAGCAGCGGGTTGAGGACTCCCTCCTACAATGAGCAGTTCTTC. This gives the protein CASSGLRTPSYNEQFF.

V and J are TRBV6-5 and TRBJ2-7, with TRBD1 identical over 10 bases. The CDR3 contains 16 residues. CDR1 is MNHEY, CDR2 SVGAGI, per germline. Trimming at V came to 2 bases and at J to 5 bases, leaving 9 bases not matched to a gene. The CDR3 spells CASSYTTGTGADEQYF. For the CDR3, the DNA is TGTGCCAGCAGTTACACCACCGGGACAGGGGCCGACGAGCAGTACTTC.

This sequence joins TRBV7-3 and TRBJ2-5; D is undetermined. V gave up 2 bases and J gave up 2 bases, with 6 bases separating them. Germline-derived CDR1 and CDR2 are SGHTA and FQGTGA. The CDR3 loop spans 13 amino acids. The CDR3 nucleotides read TGTGCCAGCAGCTTAGTAGGGCAAGAGACCCAGTACTTC. Its translation is CASSLVGQETQYF.

The V gene is TRBV27, the J gene TRBJ2-7, with 7 bases matching TRBD1. The V and J ends lost 1 base and 1 base, in that order; junction bases with no gene match: 4. Germline V gene data show CDR1 as MNHEY and CDR2 as SMNVEV (reference sequence). The CDR3 sequence is 15 residues long. The CDR3 sequence is CASSLYTGASYEQYF. CDR3 nucleotide sequence: TGTGCCAGCAGTTTATATACAGGGGCATCCTACGAGCAGTACTTC.

This clone was seen just once. The chain combines TRBV6-5 with TRBJ2-7; D might be TRBD1 or TRBD2, each matching 5 bases. V lost 0 bases, J lost 0 bases, and 12 bases lay in between. Per the germline V gene, CDR1 is MNHEY and CDR2 is SVGAGI. The CDR3 consists of 16 residues. The DNA for the CDR3 is TGTGCCAGCAGTTACTCCGGGGCAGCGCTCTCCTACGAGCAGTACTTC. Residues: CASSYSGAALSYEQYF.

This chain joins TRBV7-2 and TRBJ2-7; D is unclear. V gave up 1 base and J gave up 0 bases, with 13 bases separating them. The CDR3 is 16 residues long. Germline V gene data show CDR1 as SGHTA and CDR2 as FQGNSA. CDR3 in amino acids: CASSLVTTYSSYEQYF. CDR3 nucleotides: TGTGCCAGCAGCTTAGTAACCACGTACAGCTCCTACGAGCAGTACTTC.

This rearrangement joins TRBV5-4 to TRBJ1-2; the D gene is possibly TRBD1 (6 bases). CDR3 length equals 15 residues. V lost 4 bases, J lost 0 bases, and 13 bases lay in between. The germline V gene encodes CDR1 SGHNT and CDR2 YYREEE (reference sequence). The CDR3 here is CASSPYRATNYGYTF. DNA for the CDR3: TGTGCCAGCAGCCCCTACAGGGCGACTAACTATGGCTACACCTTC.